A selection of T cell receptor beta chains follows, all from one sample in a study of metastatic and nonmetastatic thyroid tumors. TCRdb reassembled clones from the PCR reads with MiXCR. This sample has tens of thousands of clones, with 20% to 30% found just once. The material sequenced was tumor tissue. The receptor source for this set is a female donor with papillary thyroid cancer or a benign thyroid nodule (not recorded which). Some clones in this sample may be carry-over from other donors' samples. Both conserved end residues are part of each CDR3. A D gene is named only where the DNA matches it firmly. Expanded clones are given a class, and other clones once, few, many or no size at all.

D | J | length | V | size | DNA | CDR3
- | TRBJ1-5 | 14 | TRBV12-3/TRBV12-4 | few | TGTGCCAGCAGTTTCCCTCAGGGGAATCAGCCCCAGCATTTT | CASSFPQGNQPQHF
TRBD1 | TRBJ1-5 | 15 | TRBV6-5 | many | TGTGCCAGCAGTTACCCGACAGGGAGCAATCAGCCCCAGCATTTT | CASSYPTGSNQPQHF
- | TRBJ2-1 | 14 | TRBV15 | - | TGTGCCACCAGCAGAGAAGTTGGCCAGGCCGAGCAGTTCTTC | CATSREVGQAEQFF
- | TRBJ1-1 | 15 | TRBV6-5 | - | TGTGCCAGCAGTTACCCGAACGGTGAGAACACTGAAGCTTTCTTT | CASSYPNGENTEAFF
- | TRBJ1-2 | 13 | TRBV30 | many | TGTGCCTGGAGTCAAGGACGGGTCTATGGCTACACCTTC | CAWSQGRVYGYTF
TRBD2 | TRBJ2-7 | 16 | TRBV5-1 | - | TGCGCCAGCAGCTTGGGAGTTAGCGGGTGTGTATACGAGCAGTACTTC | CASSLGVSGCVYEQYF
TRBD1 | TRBJ2-7 | 17 | TRBV11-1 | many | TGTGCCAGCAGTCCTACATCCGGGACAGGGGGCATCTACGAGCAGTACTTC | CASSPTSGTGGIYEQYF
TRBD1 | TRBJ2-2 | 15 | TRBV6-4 | - | TGTGCCAGCAGTGATACAGGGGGCGCGGCCGGGGAGCTGTTTTTT | CASSDTGGAAGELFF
- | TRBJ2-7 | 13 | TRBV18 | - | TGTGCCAGCCCACCGGGTCGGGGGCTTGAGCAGTACTTC | CASPPGRGLEQYF
TRBD2 | TRBJ2-3 | 14 | TRBV11-2 | many | TGTGCCAGCAGCTCGGGACTAGCGACAGATACGCAGTATTTT | CASSSGLATDTQYF
- | TRBJ2-7 | 12 | TRBV13 | - | TGTGCCAGCAGCCCCGGACCCTACGAGCAGTACTTC | CASSPGPYEQYF
- | TRBJ1-1 | 12 | TRBV6-1 | medium-sized | TGTGCCAGCAGTGGCAGGAACACTGAAGCTTTCTTT | CASSGRNTEAFF
TRBD2 | TRBJ2-7 | 18 | TRBV11-2 | few | TGTGCCAGCAGCTTAGAAAGGACTAGCGGGGAAAACTCCTACGAGCAGTACTTC | CASSLERTSGENSYEQYF
- | TRBJ2-1 | 17 | TRBV4-3 | many | TGCGCCAGCAGCCAATCGTTGCCGGACAGATCCTACAATGAGCAGTTCTTC | CASSQSLPDRSYNEQFF
- | TRBJ1-1 | 14 | TRBV12-3/TRBV12-4 | few | TGTGCCAGCAGTTTAATCCAGTCGGCCACTGAAGCTTTCTTT | CASSLIQSATEAFF
- | TRBJ2-3 | 15 | TRBV24-1 | many | TGTGCCACCAGTGAGTCGACAGCTAGCACAGATACGCAGTATTTT | CATSESTASTDTQYF
- | TRBJ1-3 | 16 | TRBV6-1 | many | TGTGCCAGCACCCGGGGAGGGCCGAGCTCTGGAAACACCATATATTTT | CASTRGGPSSGNTIYF
TRBD2 | TRBJ2-7 | 16 | TRBV28 | few | TGTGCCAGCAGGAGCCCCTCTAGCGGTCGGGCCTACGAGCAGTACTTC | CASRSPSSGRAYEQYF
TRBD2 | TRBJ2-3 | 14 | TRBV5-4 | many | TGTGCCAGCAGCTTCGGGACTAAGCCAGATACGCAGTATTTT | CASSFGTKPDTQYF
- | TRBJ2-7 | 13 | TRBV18 | - | TGTGCCAGCTCAGCAAGCGGAGCCCACGAGCAGTACTTC | CASSASGAHEQYF
TRBD2 | TRBJ2-4 | 20 | TRBV6-2/TRBV6-3 | - | TGTGCCAGCAGCCCTCGGGGGCTAGCGGGATGGTTAATAGCCAAAAACATTCAGTACTTC | CASSPRGLAGWLIAKNIQYF
TRBD2 | TRBJ2-1 | 15 | TRBV19 | few | TGTGCCAGTTGCCCCCGTGCTAGCGGGAGGGATGAGCAGTTCTTC | CASCPRASGRDEQFF
- | TRBJ1-4 | 14 | TRBV5-6 | many | TGTGCCAGCAGCTTGGGACAGCTTAATGAAAAACTGTTTTTT | CASSLGQLNEKLFF
- | TRBJ1-2 | 15 | TRBV14 | many | TGTGCCAGCAGCCAAGATACGCGGCCCAACTATGGCTACACCTTC | CASSQDTRPNYGYTF
- | TRBJ1-3 | 15 | TRBV6-1 | many | TGTGCCAGCAGTGAAGCCTGGAGCTCTGGAAACACCATATATTTT | CASSEAWSSGNTIYF
- | TRBJ1-2 | 15 | TRBV24-1 | few | TGTGCCACCAGTGAAACAGGCCATCCTAACTATGGCTACACCTTC | CATSETGHPNYGYTF
- | TRBJ1-5 | 14 | TRBV7-8 | many | TGTGCCAGCAGCCCCCGCAGATTCAATCAGCCCCAGCATTTT | CASSPRRFNQPQHF
- | TRBJ2-7 | 13 | TRBV25-1 | - | TGTGCCAGCAGTGAACAGGAGATCTACGAGCAGTACTTC | CASSEQEIYEQYF
TRBD2 | TRBJ2-7 | 16 | TRBV15 | few | TGTGCCACCAGCGCTACTAGCGGGAGTTTCTTGTACGAGCAGTACTTC | CATSATSGSFLYEQYF
- | TRBJ1-6 | 16 | TRBV20-1 | many | TGCAGTGCTAGATCAGGGGCAGGGACTGTTCATTCACCCCTCCACTTT | CSARSGAGTVHSPLHF
TRBD2 | TRBJ2-1 | 14 | TRBV6-1 | few | TGTGCCAGCAGTGGGGACTGGGGGGAGGGGGAGCAGTTCTTC | CASSGDWGEGEQFF
- | TRBJ1-6 | 13 | TRBV6-4 | - | TGTGCCAGCAGTGACGGGACAAATTCACCCCTCCACTTT | CASSDGTNSPLHF
- | TRBJ2-5 | 17 | TRBV3-1 | many | TGTGCCAGCAGCCACCTCTGGCGGTTTCCGTACCAAGAGACCCAGTACTTC | CASSHLWRFPYQETQYF
TRBD2 | TRBJ2-1 | 16 | TRBV6-5 | many | TGTGCCAGCAGTTACGGGACTAGCGGAGATTACAATGAGCAGTTCTTC | CASSYGTSGDYNEQFF
TRBD1 | TRBJ1-2 | 15 | TRBV19 | - | TGTGCCAGTAGTGCCGGACAGGCCGGGAACTATGGCTACACCTTC | CASSAGQAGNYGYTF
- | TRBJ2-7 | 16 | TRBV11-2 | - | TGTGCCAGCAGTCGGTTACTAGGCGGCTACTCCTACAAGCAGTACTTC | CASSRLLGGYSYKQYF
- | TRBJ1-2 | 13 | TRBV2 | few | TGTGCCAGCATCCCGACACCCCCCTATGGCTACACCTTC | CASIPTPPYGYTF
- | TRBJ2-7 | 13 | TRBV6-1 | - | TGTGCCAGCAGTCCAAGCGAATACTACGAGCAGTACTTC | CASSPSEYYEQYF
- | TRBJ1-4 | 14 | TRBV28 | - | TGTGCCAGCAGTTTGGGACACTCGGGTGAAGAACTGATTTTT | CASSLGHSGEELIF
- | TRBJ1-2 | 15 | TRBV6-6 | - | TGTGCCAGCAGTTACCGTACGGGCGGGCACTATGGCTACACCTTC | CASSYRTGGHYGYTF
- | TRBJ2-7 | 12 | TRBV5-1 | - | TGCGCCAGCAGCTTGCAGGGAGACGAGCAGTACTTC | CASSLQGDEQYF
- | TRBJ2-7 | 14 | TRBV28 | - | TGTGCCAGCAGTGAGGGAGCCCGCCCCTACGAGCAGTACTTC | CASSEGARPYEQYF
TRBD1 | TRBJ1-2 | 13 | TRBV5-1 | - | TGCGCCAGCAGCTGGCAGGGGGGCTATTGCTACACCTTC | CASSWQGGYCYTF
- | TRBJ2-1 | 19 | TRBV6-2/TRBV6-3 | - | TGTGCCAGCAGTTACGGATTGGGAAGGTACTTAGACGGCTACAATGAGCAGTTCTTC | CASSYGLGRYLDGYNEQFF
- | TRBJ1-1 | 15 | TRBV15 | - | TGTGCCACCAGCGACCCGGGAACCCGGAACACTGAAGCTTTCTTT | CATSDPGTRNTEAFF
- | TRBJ2-7 | 16 | TRBV6-9 | few | TGTGACAGCAGTTATCCTTCCGGGGACTGCTCCTACGAGCAGTACTTC | CDSSYPSGDCSYEQYF
- | TRBJ2-2 | 14 | TRBV5-1 | - | TGCGCCAGCAGCGGGGGACAATTTAGCGGGGAGCTGTTTTTT | CASSGGQFSGELFF
TRBD1 | TRBJ1-6 | 14 | TRBV24-1 | - | TGTGCCACCAAAGGGACAGAGCCTAATTCACCCCTCCACTTT | CATKGTEPNSPLHF
TRBD1 | TRBJ2-1 | 16 | TRBV30 | few | TGTGCCTGGAGAGGGCAGGGGGATAGCTCCTACAATGAGCAGTTCTTC | CAWRGQGDSSYNEQFF
- | TRBJ2-2 | 13 | TRBV5-1 | - | TGCGCCAGCAGCTTGAATGGCCCCGGGGAGCTGTTTTTT | CASSLNGPGELFF
TRBD1 | TRBJ2-7 | 13 | TRBV20-1 | many | TGCAGTGCTAGAGATCTGACAGGGTACGAGCAGTACTTC | CSARDLTGYEQYF
- | TRBJ2-1 | 11 | TRBV6-1 | few | TGTGCCAGCAGAGGCGGTAATGAGCAGTTCTTC | CASRGGNEQFF
- | TRBJ2-1 | 14 | TRBV20-1 | - | TGCAGTGTTAGCCCCCCTGAGGGTTACAATGAGCAGTTCTTC | CSVSPPEGYNEQFF
- | TRBJ1-3 | 15 | TRBV6-1 | - | TGTGCCAGCTGTGGATACAGTTCCTCTGGAAACACCATATATTTT | CASCGYSSSGNTIYF